The 29 T cell receptor beta chains below all came from one sample that was sequenced in a study of blood T cells in healthy people across ages (dated by TCRdb to the mid-2010s). Library prep was done by 5' RACE. Sequenced using an Illumina HiSeq 2500. A second PCR of roughly 7 to 12 cycles was run with a J-beta primer mix and a sample-barcoded 5' primer. TCRdb trimmed public reads at Q25 via fastp, called clones via MiXCR and kept in-frame beta chains. Merged by CDR3 protein, the rows form single entries marked with the most common genes and DNA. The sample yields about a million distinct CDR3 sequences; roughly 51% were counted once. The top ten clonotypes cover roughly 23% of the sample. The sample comprised blood. The receptors shown here come from a woman between 55 and 75 years old in good health.

This sequence joins TRBV20-1 and TRBJ2-1, with D unresolved. Germline assignment: CDR1 DFQATT and CDR2 SNEGSKA (reference sequence). The CDR3 length is 14 residues. V lost 0 bases, J lost 8 bases, and 14 bases lay in between. In nucleotides, the CDR3 is TGCAGTGCTAGAGATCCGAATCGTAGGGATGAGCAGTTCTTC. It is translated as CSARDPNRRDEQFF.

This clonotype is a singleton in its sample. The rearrangement joins TRBV20-1 to TRBJ1-1; tentatively, D is TRBD1 (6 bases). The CDR3 totals 13 residues. The germline V gene encodes CDR1 DFQATT and CDR2 SNEGSKA (reference sequence). Trimming removed 5 bases at V and 4 bases at J, with 14 bases between. CDR3 sequence reads: CSAPRQGFTEAFF. CDR3 in DNA: TGCAGTGCTCCGCGTCAGGGGTTCACTGAAGCTTTCTTT.

This chain links TRBV5-1 with TRBJ2-1; D gene unclear. The J call is doubtful: the DNA matches TRBJ2-7 better. CDR3 length: 16 amino acids. Germline CDR1 and CDR2: SGHRS and YFSETQ. CDR3 sequence: CASSLVAEKPNNEQYF. For the CDR3, the DNA is TGCGCCAGCAGCTTGGTCGCAGAGAAGCCGAACAATGAGCAGTACTTC.

Only a few counts were recorded for this clonotype. The chain joins TRBV5-1 to TRBJ2-3; D is possibly TRBD2 (5 bases). Germline V gene sequence: CDR1 SGHRS, CDR2 YFSETQ. The CDR3 has 12 amino acids. Deletions cut 7 bases from V and 4 bases from J, with 10 bases between. The CDR3 spells CASGGLSDTQYF. DNA of the CDR3: TGCGCCAGCGGAGGTCTTTCAGATACGCAGTATTTT.

This chain links TRBV7-9 with TRBJ2-5, with D possibly TRBD2 on 6 matching bases. Germline CDR1 reads SEHNR; CDR2 reads FQNEAQ (reference sequence). The V gene lost 6 bases and the J gene lost 2 bases, with 19 bases spanning the gap. The CDR3 is made up of 16 amino acids. CDR3 sequence reads: CASRPGVAVYQETQYF. Written as DNA, the CDR3 is TGTGCCAGCAGACCCGGGGTAGCGGTTTATCAAGAGACCCAGTACTTC.

Only a few counts were recorded for this clonotype. The chain combines TRBV9 with TRBJ1-6; the D is unclear. This CDR3 region has 14 residues. Germline values: CDR1 SGDLS, CDR2 YYNGEE. V was shortened by 3 bases and J by 4 bases, with 8 bases between the two germline ends. CDR3 protein: CASSADGYNSPLHF. CDR3 DNA: TGTGCCAGCAGCGCGGACGGTTATAATTCACCCCTCCACTTT. The full variable domain, its missing parts supplied by reference TRBV9 and TRBJ1-6, is DSGVTQTPKHLITATGQRVTLRCSPRSGDLSVYWYQQSLDQGLQFLIQYYNGEERAKGNILERFSAQQFPDLHSELNLSSLELGDSALYFCASSADGYNSPLHFGNGTRLTVT.

The rearrangement joins TRBV9 to TRBJ2-4; 8 bases align to TRBD2. CDR3 length equals 14 residues. V lost 4 bases, J lost 13 bases, and 13 bases stayed unmatched. Germline CDR1 and CDR2: SGDLS and YYNGEE. CDR3 nucleotide sequence: TGTGCCAGCAGCCCCCAGAGCGGGGGCTTGGAGCAGTACTTC. It encodes CASSPQSGGLEQYF. The whole variable domain, filled in from reference TRBV9 and TRBJ2-4, reads DSGVTQTPKHLITATGQRVTLRCSPRSGDLSVYWYQQSLDQGLQFLIQYYNGEERAKGNILERFSAQQFPDLHSELNLSSLELGDSALYFCASSPQSGGLEQYFGAGTRLSVL.

This chain joins TRBV19 and TRBJ1-2, with a tentative D call TRBD1 (6 bases). Trimming removed 2 bases from V and 4 bases from J, with 11 bases in between. CDR3 length: 14 amino acids. CDR1 is LNHDA, CDR2 SQIVND, per germline (reference sequence). CDR3 DNA: TGTGCCAGTAGTATATCCAGGGGCTCCTATGGCTACACCTTC. Amino acids: CASSISRGSYGYTF.

CDR3 coding DNA: TGTGCCAGTGGACTAGCGGAAGACTACGAGCAGTACTTC. Protein product: CASGLAEDYEQYF. This chain uses TRBV2 with TRBJ2-7; TRBD2 matches at 10 bases. J was trimmed by 3 bases and V by 9 bases; bases with no gene match: 5. The length of the CDR3 is 13 residues. CDR1 and CDR2 (germline): SNHLY, FYNNEI.

This clonotype appeared a few times. The gene calls are TRBV9 and TRBJ2-7; D possibly uses TRBD1 or TRBD2 (5 bases each). The CDR3 is 14 amino acids. Per germline, CDR1 SGDLS and CDR2 YYNGEE. V shed 2 bases and J shed 7 bases, with 16 bases lying between them. The CDR3 DNA is TGTGCCAGCAGCGTTTCCGGGACGGGACGGGAGCAGTACTTC. The encoded protein is CASSVSGTGREQYF.

The chain has TRBV29-1 and TRBJ1-1; TRBD1 matches at 8 bases. This CDR3 spans 12 amino acids. Germline V lookup: CDR1 SQVTM, CDR2 ANQGSEA. After removal of 4 bases from V and 7 bases from J, the junction contained 5 bases not matched to a gene. CDR3 coding DNA: TGCAGCGTTGGACAGGGGTACGGTGAAGCTTTCTTT. Its protein is CSVGQGYGEAFF.

The chain employs TRBV4-3 and TRBJ2-4, with TRBD2 identical over 7 bases. The DNA end favors TRBJ2-5, so the J call may be wrong. The CDR3 extends over 18 amino acids. Germline CDR1 is LGHNA and CDR2 is YSLEER. Here the CDR3 reads CASSQDVLASGRQETQYF. DNA of the CDR3: TGCGCCAGCAGCCAAGACGTTTTGGCTAGCGGACGACAAGAGACCCAGTACTTC.

The J gene is TRBJ2-3, the V gene TRBV20-1; TRBD2 matches 7 bases. The CDR3 sequence is 15 residues long. The V gene's germline CDR1 is DFQATT and CDR2 SNEGSKA (reference sequence). V was clipped by 3 bases and J by 2 bases; unmatched bases: 8. This chain's CDR3 is CSASLGLADTDTQYF. CDR3 nucleotide sequence: TGCAGTGCTAGTCTGGGGCTAGCGGACACAGATACGCAGTATTTT.

This rearrangement joins TRBV12-3 or TRBV12-4 to TRBJ2-2; 10 bases align to TRBD2. J gave up 4 bases and V 7 bases, and 3 bases lay outside the gene matches. The CDR3 sequence is 14 residues long. The DNA of the CDR3 is TGTGCCAGCAACGTAGCGGGAGGCACCGGGGAGCTGTTTTTT. Amino acids: CASNVAGGTGELFF.

This clonotype was recorded only once. The rearrangement uses TRBV21-1 and TRBJ2-2. TRBV21-1 is a pseudogene locus. The CDR3 is 16 amino acids. For the CDR3, the DNA is TGTGCCAGCAGCAAGGTGACAAGATCCACCCCCGGGGAGCTGTTTTTT. Translated, it gives CASSKVTRSTPGELFF.

The genes are TRBV5-1 and TRBJ2-5; TRBD1 matches 9 bases. Germline CDR1 reads SGHRS; CDR2 reads YFSETQ. Trimming at V came to 4 bases and at J to 3 bases, leaving 4 bases not matched to a gene. This CDR3 is built from 14 residues. The CDR3 nucleotides read TGCGCCAGCAGCGCCGGGACAGGGAAAGAGACCCAGTACTTC. It specifies CASSAGTGKETQYF.

The chain couples TRBV6-2 or TRBV6-3 to TRBJ2-1, with 9 bases matching TRBD1. There are 18 residues in the CDR3. Germline V lookup: CDR1 MNHEY, CDR2 SVGEGT. V gave up 6 bases and J gave up 0 bases; unmatched junction bases: 12. The DNA of the CDR3 is TGTGCCAGCAGCTCCCGGGACAGGGTCCGCAGCTCCTACAATGAGCAGTTCTTC. This encodes CASSSRDRVRSSYNEQFF.

The chain is built from TRBV20-1 and TRBJ2-1, with D hard to call. The CDR3 has 10 amino acids. V was clipped by 3 bases and J by 5 bases, with 2 bases between them. Germline values: CDR1 DFQATT, CDR2 SNEGSKA (reference sequence). As DNA, the CDR3 is TGCAGTGCTAGTAACAATGAGCAGTTCTTC. It encodes CSASNNEQFF.

J is TRBJ2-7 and V is TRBV12-3 or TRBV12-4; the match to TRBD2 covers 9 bases. This CDR3 region has 16 residues. J was trimmed by 7 bases and V by 1 base; bases with no gene match: 11. CDR3 nucleotide sequence: TGTGCCAGCAGTTTAGGTCGTATGCGGGGGGGAATTGAGCAGTACTTC. Translation: CASSLGRMRGGIEQYF.

This clonotype has more than one count but fewer than ten. DNA of the CDR3: TGCGCCAGCAGTGAGTCGGCTAGCGGCCACAATGAGCAGTTCTTC. It specifies CASSESASGHNEQFF. This sequence joins TRBV10-1 and TRBJ2-1, with 7 bases identical to TRBD2. V shed 0 bases, J shed 5 bases, and the junction held 4 bases outside the gene matches. CDR1 and CDR2 from the germline V gene are WNHNN and SYGVQD (reference sequence). This CDR3 is 15 amino acids long.

The gene calls are TRBV3-1 and TRBJ2-5; D assignment may be TRBD1 or TRBD2 (6 bases each). With 4 bases removed from V and 5 bases from J, the gap between germline ends came to 20 bases. The length of the CDR3 is 16 residues. The germline CDR1 and CDR2 sequences are LGHDT and YNNKEL (reference sequence). The CDR3 is CASSLSRGRLDETQYF. CDR3 sequence (DNA): TGTGCCAGCAGCCTGTCTAGGGGGAGGCTGGATGAGACCCAGTACTTC.

This clonotype was counted only a few times. The V and J genes are TRBV29-1 and TRBJ2-5; 7 nucleotides align to TRBD1. Germline assignment: CDR1 SQVTM and CDR2 ANQGSEA. The CDR3 consists of 13 residues. The J segment lost 4 bases and the V segment lost 6 bases, leaving 8 bases of the junction unmatched. CDR3 protein: CSVDYRGGETQYF. The CDR3, as DNA: TGCAGCGTAGACTACAGGGGCGGAGAGACCCAGTACTTC.

The table lists this clonotype with a count of one. A read error may produce the germline difference seen at one junction end. The rearrangement uses TRBV5-1 and TRBJ2-3, with a weak D call TRBD2 (6 bases). Per the germline V gene, CDR1 is SGHRS and CDR2 is YFSETQ. The CDR3 consists of 15 residues. The CDR3 nucleotides read TGCGTCAGCAGTCGCGTACCATCGGGAGAGTCTACGCAGTATTTT. It is translated as CVSSRVPSGESTQYF.

V usage is TRBV27 and J usage is TRBJ2-3, with D uncertain. The CDR3 sequence is 14 residues long. V dropped 5 bases and J dropped 2 bases, with 11 bases sitting between them. CDR1 is MNHEY, CDR2 SMNVEV, per germline (reference sequence). The CDR3, as DNA: TGTGCCAGCAGTCCCGGCCTACCCACAGATACGCAGTATTTT. Translated: CASSPGLPTDTQYF.

The rearrangement joins TRBV29-1 to TRBJ2-7; D is perhaps TRBD1 (6 bases). The CDR3 runs 14 residues. Germline V gene lookup returns CDR1 SQVTM and CDR2 ANQGSEA. The V end lost 4 bases, the J end lost 2 bases, and 15 bases lay between the germline ends. In DNA, the CDR3 is TGCAGCGTTGTAGGCCAGGGGACGCCCTACGAGCAGTACTTC. The encoded protein is CSVVGQGTPYEQYF.

V usage is TRBV11-2 and J usage is TRBJ2-7, with D possibly called TRBD1 or TRBD2 (7 bases each). V gave up 3 bases and J gave up 0 bases, with 12 bases separating them. CDR3 length: 15 amino acids. Germline values: CDR1 SGHAT, CDR2 FQNNGV. Here the CDR3 DNA reads TGTGCCAGCAGCTTCCAGGGGGGGGACTCCTACGAGCAGTACTTC. Translation gives CASSFQGGDSYEQYF.

The chain couples TRBV28 to TRBJ2-6; D is perhaps TRBD1 or TRBD2 (5 bases each). Trimming took 4 bases from V and 0 from J, leaving 16 bases between them. From germline, CDR1 is MDHEN and CDR2 SYDVKM. This CDR3 contains 18 residues. CDR3 sequence: CASSSRGRWGSGANVLTF. The CDR3 region has the DNA TGTGCCAGCAGTTCTCGGGGCAGGTGGGGCTCTGGGGCCAACGTCCTGACTTTC.

V gene TRBV24-1 combines with J gene TRBJ2-5; tentatively, D is TRBD2 (5 bases). Germline CDR1 is KGHDR and CDR2 is SFDVKD. Deletions cut 3 bases from V and 9 bases from J, with 16 bases between. This CDR3 comprises 14 residues. CDR3 protein: CATSDPSGPRPQYF. The CDR3 DNA is TGTGCCACCAGTGATCCCAGCGGACCCAGGCCCCAGTACTTC.

This clonotype has just a few counts. The rearrangement uses TRBV20-1 and TRBJ2-7; D is tentatively TRBD1 or TRBD2 (5 bases each). Germline V gene lookup returns CDR1 DFQATT and CDR2 SNEGSKA (reference sequence). There are 14 residues in the CDR3. The V and J ends lost 2 bases and 6 bases respectively, with 17 bases between them. The CDR3 loop reads CSARRRQGISEQYF. Here the CDR3 DNA reads TGCAGTGCTAGAAGGAGGCAGGGAATCTCCGAGCAGTACTTC.